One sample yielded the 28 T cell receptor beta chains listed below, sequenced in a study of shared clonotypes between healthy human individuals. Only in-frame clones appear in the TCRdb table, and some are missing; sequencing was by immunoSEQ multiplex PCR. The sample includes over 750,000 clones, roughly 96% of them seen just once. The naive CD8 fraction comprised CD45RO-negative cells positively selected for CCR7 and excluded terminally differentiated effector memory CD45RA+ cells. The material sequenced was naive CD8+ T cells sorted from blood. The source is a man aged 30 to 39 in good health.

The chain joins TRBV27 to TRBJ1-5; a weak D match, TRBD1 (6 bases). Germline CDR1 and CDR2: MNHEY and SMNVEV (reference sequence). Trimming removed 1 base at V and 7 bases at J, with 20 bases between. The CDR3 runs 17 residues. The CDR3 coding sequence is TGTGCCAGCAGTTTATTGGGGGACACCTTTCGGGGCCAGCCCCAGCATTTT. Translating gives CASSLLGDTFRGQPQHF.

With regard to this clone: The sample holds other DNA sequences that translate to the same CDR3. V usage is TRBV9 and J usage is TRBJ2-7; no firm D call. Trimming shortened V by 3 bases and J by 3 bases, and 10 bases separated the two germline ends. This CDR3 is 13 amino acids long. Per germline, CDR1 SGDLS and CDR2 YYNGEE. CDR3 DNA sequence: TGTGCCAGCAGCGGTGGAAGTAGCTACGAGCAGTACTTC. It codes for CASSGGSSYEQYF.

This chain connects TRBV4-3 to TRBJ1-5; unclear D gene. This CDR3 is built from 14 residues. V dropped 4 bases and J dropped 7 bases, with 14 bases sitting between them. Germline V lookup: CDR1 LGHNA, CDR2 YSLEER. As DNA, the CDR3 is TGCGCCAGCAGCCTCGACACTTTAGGACAGCCCCAGCATTTT. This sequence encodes CASSLDTLGQPQHF.

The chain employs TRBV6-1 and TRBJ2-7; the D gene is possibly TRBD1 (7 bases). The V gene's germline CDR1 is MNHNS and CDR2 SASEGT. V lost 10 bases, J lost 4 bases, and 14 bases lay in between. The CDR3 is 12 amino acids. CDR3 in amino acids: CATRGEMYEQYF. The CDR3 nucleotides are TGTGCCACCAGGGGGGAAATGTACGAGCAGTACTTC.

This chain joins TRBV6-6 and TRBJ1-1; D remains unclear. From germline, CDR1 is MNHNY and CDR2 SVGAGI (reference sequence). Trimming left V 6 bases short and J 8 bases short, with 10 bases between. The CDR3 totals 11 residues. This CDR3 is CASRIGGEAFF. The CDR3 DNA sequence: TGTGCCAGCAGAATCGGAGGGGAAGCTTTCTTT.

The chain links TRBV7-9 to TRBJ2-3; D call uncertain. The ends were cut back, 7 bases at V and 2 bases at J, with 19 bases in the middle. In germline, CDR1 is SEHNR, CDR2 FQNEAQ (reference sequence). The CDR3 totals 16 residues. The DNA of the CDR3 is TGTGCCAGCACCTCTAACTCGGACCCATACACAGATACGCAGTATTTT. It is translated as CASTSNSDPYTDTQYF.

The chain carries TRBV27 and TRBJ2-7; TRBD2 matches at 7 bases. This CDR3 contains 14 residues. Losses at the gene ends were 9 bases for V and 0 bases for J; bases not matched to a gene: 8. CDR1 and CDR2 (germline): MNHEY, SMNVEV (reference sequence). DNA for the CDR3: TGTGCCAGTCCCATCCTAGCGGACTCCTACGAGCAGTACTTC. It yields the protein CASPILADSYEQYF.

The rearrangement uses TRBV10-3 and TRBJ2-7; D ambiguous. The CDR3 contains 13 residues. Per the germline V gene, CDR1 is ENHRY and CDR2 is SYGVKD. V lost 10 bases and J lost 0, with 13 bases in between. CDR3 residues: CATRDPDSYEQYF. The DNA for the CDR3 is TGTGCCACGAGAGACCCGGACTCCTACGAGCAGTACTTC.

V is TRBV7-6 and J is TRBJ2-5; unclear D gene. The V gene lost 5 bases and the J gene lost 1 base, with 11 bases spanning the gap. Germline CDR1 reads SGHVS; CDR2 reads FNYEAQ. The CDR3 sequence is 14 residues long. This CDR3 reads CASSRTAIQETQYF. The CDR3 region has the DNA TGTGCCAGCAGCCGTACCGCGATCCAAGAGACCCAGTACTTC.

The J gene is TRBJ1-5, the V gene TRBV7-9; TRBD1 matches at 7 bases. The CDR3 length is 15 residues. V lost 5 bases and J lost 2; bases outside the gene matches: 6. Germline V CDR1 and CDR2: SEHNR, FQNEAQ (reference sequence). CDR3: CASSVDREGNQPQHF. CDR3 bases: TGTGCCAGCAGCGTCGACAGGGAAGGCAATCAGCCCCAGCATTTT.

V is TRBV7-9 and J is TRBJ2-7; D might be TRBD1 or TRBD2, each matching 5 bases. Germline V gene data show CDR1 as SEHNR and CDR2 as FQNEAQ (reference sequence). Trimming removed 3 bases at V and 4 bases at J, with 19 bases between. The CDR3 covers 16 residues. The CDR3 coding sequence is TGTGCCAGCAGCTTGAATACGGGACCGCAGACGTACGAGCAGTACTTC. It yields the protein CASSLNTGPQTYEQYF.

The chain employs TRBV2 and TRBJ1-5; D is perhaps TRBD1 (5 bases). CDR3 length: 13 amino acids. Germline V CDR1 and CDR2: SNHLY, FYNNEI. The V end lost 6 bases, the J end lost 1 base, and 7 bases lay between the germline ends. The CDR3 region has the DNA TGTGCCAGCAGCAGGGTGAGCAATCAGCCCCAGCATTTT. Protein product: CASSRVSNQPQHF.

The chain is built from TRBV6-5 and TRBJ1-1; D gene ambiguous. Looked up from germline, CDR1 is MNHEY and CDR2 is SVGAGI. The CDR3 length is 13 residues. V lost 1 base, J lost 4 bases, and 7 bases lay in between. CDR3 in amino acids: CASSYFGGTEAFF. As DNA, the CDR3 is TGTGCCAGCAGTTACTTTGGAGGCACTGAAGCTTTCTTT.

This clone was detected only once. CDR3: CASSQDRGRSYNEQFF. CDR3 nucleotide sequence: TGTGCCAGCAGCCAAGATCGCGGGAGGTCTTACAATGAGCAGTTCTTC. V and J are TRBV14 and TRBJ2-1, with 8 bases aligning to TRBD2. The V and J ends lost 0 bases and 4 bases, in that order; junction bases with no gene match: 5. CDR3 length: 16 amino acids. CDR1 is SGHDN, CDR2 FVKESK, per germline.

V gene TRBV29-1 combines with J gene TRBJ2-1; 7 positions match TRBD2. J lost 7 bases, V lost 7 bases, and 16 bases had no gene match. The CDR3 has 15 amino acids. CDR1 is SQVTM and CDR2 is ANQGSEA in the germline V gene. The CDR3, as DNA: TGCAGCGCTGAGGTCCGGGGGGTTAGTCCGAATGAGCAGTTCTTC. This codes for CSAEVRGVSPNEQFF.

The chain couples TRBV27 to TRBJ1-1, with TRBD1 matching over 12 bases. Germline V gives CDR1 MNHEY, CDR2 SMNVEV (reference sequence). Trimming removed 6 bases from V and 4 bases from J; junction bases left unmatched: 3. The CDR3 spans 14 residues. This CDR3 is CASRGTGGFTEAFF. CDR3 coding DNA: TGTGCCAGCAGGGGGACAGGGGGCTTCACTGAAGCTTTCTTT.

CDR3 nucleotides: TGCGCCAGCAGCCGCCCCGGGACGGAGCTCAATGAGCAGTTCTTC. The encoded protein is CASSRPGTELNEQFF. V and J are TRBV4-1 and TRBJ2-1; perhaps D is TRBD1 or TRBD2 (5 bases each). Trimming took off 4 bases at V and 6 bases at J, with 16 bases between the two ends. The CDR3 is 15 residues long. The germline V gene encodes CDR1 MGHRA and CDR2 YSYEKL.

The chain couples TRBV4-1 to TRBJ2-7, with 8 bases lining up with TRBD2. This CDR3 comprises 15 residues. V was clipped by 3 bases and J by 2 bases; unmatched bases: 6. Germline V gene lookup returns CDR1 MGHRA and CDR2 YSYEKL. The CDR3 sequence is CASSHPGLVAYEQYF. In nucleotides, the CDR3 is TGCGCCAGCAGCCATCCGGGACTAGTCGCCTACGAGCAGTACTTC.

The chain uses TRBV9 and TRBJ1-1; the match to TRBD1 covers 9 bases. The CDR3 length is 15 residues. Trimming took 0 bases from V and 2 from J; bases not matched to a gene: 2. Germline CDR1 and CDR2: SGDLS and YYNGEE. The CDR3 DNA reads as TGTGCCAGCAGCGTAGTACAGGGGGCTAACACTGAAGCTTTCTTT. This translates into CASSVVQGANTEAFF.

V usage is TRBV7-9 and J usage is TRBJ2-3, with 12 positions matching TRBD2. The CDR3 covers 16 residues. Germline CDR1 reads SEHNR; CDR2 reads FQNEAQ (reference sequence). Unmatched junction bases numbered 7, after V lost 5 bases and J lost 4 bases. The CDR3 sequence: CASSPSSGRAPDTQYF. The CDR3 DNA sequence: TGTGCCAGCAGCCCCTCTAGCGGGAGGGCCCCAGATACGCAGTATTTT.

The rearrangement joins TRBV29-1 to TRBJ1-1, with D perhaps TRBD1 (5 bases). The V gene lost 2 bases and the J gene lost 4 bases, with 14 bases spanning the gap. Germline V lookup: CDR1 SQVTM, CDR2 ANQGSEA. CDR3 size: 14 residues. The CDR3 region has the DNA TGCAGCGTTGAACTAGCAGGGAAGGGCACTGAAGCTTTCTTT. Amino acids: CSVELAGKGTEAFF. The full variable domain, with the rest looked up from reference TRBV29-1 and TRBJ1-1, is SAVISQKPSRDICQRGTSLTIQCQVDSQVTMMFWYRQQPGQSLTLIATANQGSEATYESGFVIDKFPISRPNLTFSTLTVSNMSPEDSSIYLCSVELAGKGTEAFFGQGTRLTVV.

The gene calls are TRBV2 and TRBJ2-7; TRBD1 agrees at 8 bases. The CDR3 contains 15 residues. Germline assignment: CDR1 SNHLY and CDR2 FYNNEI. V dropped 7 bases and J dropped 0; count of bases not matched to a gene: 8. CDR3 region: CASKEGQASSYEQYF. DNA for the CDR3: TGTGCCAGCAAAGAGGGACAGGCCAGCTCCTACGAGCAGTACTTC.

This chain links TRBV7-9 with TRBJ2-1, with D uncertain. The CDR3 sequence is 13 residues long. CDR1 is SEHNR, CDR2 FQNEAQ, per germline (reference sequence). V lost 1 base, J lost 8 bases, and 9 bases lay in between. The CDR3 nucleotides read TGTGCCAGCAGCTTAGATCAAGTCGATGAGCAGTTCTTC. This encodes CASSLDQVDEQFF. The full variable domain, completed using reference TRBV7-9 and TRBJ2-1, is DTGVSQNPRHKITKRGQNVTFRCDPISEHNRLYWYRQTLGQGPEFLTYFQNEAQLEKSRLLSDRFSAERPKGSFSTLEIQRTEQGDSAMYLCASSLDQVDEQFFGPGTRLTVL.

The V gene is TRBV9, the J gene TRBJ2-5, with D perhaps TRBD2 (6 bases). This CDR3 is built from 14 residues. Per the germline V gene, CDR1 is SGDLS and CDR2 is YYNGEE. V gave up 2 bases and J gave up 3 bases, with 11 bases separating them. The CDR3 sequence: CASSVGGFEETQYF. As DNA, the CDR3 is TGTGCCAGCAGCGTTGGAGGGTTCGAAGAGACCCAGTACTTC.

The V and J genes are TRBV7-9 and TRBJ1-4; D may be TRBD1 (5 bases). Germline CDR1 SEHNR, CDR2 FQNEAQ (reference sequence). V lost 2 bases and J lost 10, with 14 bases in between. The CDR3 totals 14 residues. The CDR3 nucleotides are TGTGCCAGCAGCTTAATGGGGGAAACTAGAAAACTGTTTTTT. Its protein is CASSLMGETRKLFF. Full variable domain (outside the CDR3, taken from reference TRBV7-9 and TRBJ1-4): DTGVSQNPRHKITKRGQNVTFRCDPISEHNRLYWYRQTLGQGPEFLTYFQNEAQLEKSRLLSDRFSAERPKGSFSTLEIQRTEQGDSAMYLCASSLMGETRKLFFGSGTQLSVL.

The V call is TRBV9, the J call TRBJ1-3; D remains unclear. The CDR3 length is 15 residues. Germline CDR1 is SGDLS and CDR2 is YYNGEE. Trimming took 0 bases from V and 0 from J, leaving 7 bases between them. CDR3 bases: TGTGCCAGCAGCGTAGGGGTCGGCTCTGGAAACACCATATATTTT. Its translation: CASSVGVGSGNTIYF.

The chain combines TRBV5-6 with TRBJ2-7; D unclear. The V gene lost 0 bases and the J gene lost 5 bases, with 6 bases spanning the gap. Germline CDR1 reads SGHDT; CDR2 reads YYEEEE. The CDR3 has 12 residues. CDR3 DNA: TGTGCCAGCAGCTTGGCAGAAAACGAGCAGTACTTC. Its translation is CASSLAENEQYF. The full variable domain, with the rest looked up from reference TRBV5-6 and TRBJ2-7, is DAGVTQSPTHLIKTRGQQVTLRCSPKSGHDTVSWYQQALGQGPQFIFQYYEEEERQRGNFPDRFSGHQFPNYSSELNVNALLLGDSALYLCASSLAENEQYFGPGTRLTVT.

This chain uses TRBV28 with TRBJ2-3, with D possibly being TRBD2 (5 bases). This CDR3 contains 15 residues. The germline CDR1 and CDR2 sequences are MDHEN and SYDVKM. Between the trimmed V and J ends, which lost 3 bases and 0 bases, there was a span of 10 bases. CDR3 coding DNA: TGTGCCAGCAGTTTCGCTAGCAGTAGCACAGATACGCAGTATTTT. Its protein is CASSFASSSTDTQYF.